The 25 T cell receptor beta chains in this list originate from one sample, sequenced in a study of blood T cell repertoires in COVID-19. This table comes from immunoSEQ multiplex PCR, and its TCRdb copy is limited to in-frame clones, with some not included. The sample has a few hundred thousand clones, 90% seen once. The sample was peripheral blood. These receptors all stem from a woman in her sixties or seventies with COVID-19, enrolled during active disease.

Comments on this clone: Other DNA sequences in the sample encode the same CDR3. The chain links TRBV18 to TRBJ1-2; 9 positions match TRBD1. Germline CDR1 and CDR2: KGHSH and LQKENI. Trimming took 3 bases from V and 4 from J; bases not matched to a gene: 6. This CDR3 has 15 residues. The CDR3 nucleotides read TGTGCCAGCTCACCCCCGGGACAGGGAGTCTATGGCTACACCTTC. Protein sequence: CASSPPGQGVYGYTF. The full variable domain, rest sourced from reference TRBV18 and TRBJ1-2, is NAGVMQNPRHLVRRRGQEARLRCSPMKGHSHVYWYRQLPEEGLKFMVYLQKENIIDESGMPKERFSAEFPKEGPSILRIQQVVRGDSAAYFCASSPPGQGVYGYTFGSGTRLTVV.

V usage is TRBV9 and J usage is TRBJ2-7; a possible D gene is TRBD1 (5 bases). The CDR3 sequence is 13 residues long. V lost 1 base and J lost 2, with 7 bases in between. Germline loops: CDR1 SGDLS, CDR2 YYNGEE. This CDR3 reads CASSVQDTYEQYF. The CDR3 DNA reads as TGTGCCAGCAGCGTACAGGACACCTACGAGCAGTACTTC.

This clone has only one observation. This CDR3 is CASSPSPRTEAFF. CDR3 nucleotide sequence: TGTGCCAGCAGCCCCTCCCCGCGCACTGAAGCTTTCTTT. The chain joins TRBV7-3 to TRBJ1-1; D remains ambiguous. Germline V gene sequence: CDR1 SGHTA, CDR2 FQGTGA. The CDR3 is 13 amino acids. Trimming stripped 5 bases from V and 4 bases from J, with 11 bases between.

V usage is TRBV6-6 and J usage is TRBJ2-7; maybe TRBD2 (5 bases). V dropped 5 bases and J dropped 2 bases, with 16 bases sitting between them. The CDR3 is made up of 15 amino acids. CDR1 and CDR2 (germline): MNHNY, SVGAGI (reference sequence). The CDR3 sequence is CASSNDGFGAYEQYF. As DNA, the CDR3 is TGTGCCAGCAGTAATGACGGATTCGGGGCCTACGAGCAGTACTTC.

This chain uses TRBV7-2 with TRBJ2-1; 9 bases are shared with TRBD2. The CDR3 length is 17 residues. With V trimmed by 5 bases and J by 0 bases, 8 bases remained unmatched. From germline, CDR1 is SGHTA and CDR2 FQGNSA. DNA of the CDR3: TGTGCCAGCAGCGCCCAGGGACTAGCTCACTCCTACAATGAGCAGTTCTTC. Protein sequence: CASSAQGLAHSYNEQFF.

The CDR3: CASSAGTGGDEQYF. CDR3 coding DNA: TGTGCCAGCAGCGCTGGGACAGGGGGCGACGAGCAGTACTTC. This chain connects TRBV9 to TRBJ2-7, with TRBD1 identical over 12 bases. The ends lost 3 bases at V and 5 bases at J; junction bases unmatched: 3. The CDR3 has 14 amino acids. Looked up from germline, CDR1 is SGDLS and CDR2 is YYNGEE.

The chain uses TRBV6-5 and TRBJ2-2; D ambiguous. Germline-derived CDR1 and CDR2 are MNHEY and SVGAGI. V was clipped by 5 bases and J by 4 bases, with 5 bases between them. The CDR3 extends over 12 amino acids. The CDR3 DNA is TGTGCCAGCAGTCCCCGCACCGGGGAGCTGTTTTTT. It yields the protein CASSPRTGELFF.

Turning to this clone: Germline and junction disagree at one end, which may indicate a read error. The CDR3 nucleotides read TGTGCCAGCTCACCGAATCAACAGGGAAGCGTTTTCGCCTTC. Its translation is CASSPNQQGSVFAF. The rearrangement uses TRBV18 and TRBJ1-2, with D perhaps TRBD1 (6 bases). CDR1 is KGHSH, CDR2 LQKENI, per germline. The CDR3 is 14 amino acids.

The chain is built from TRBV7-3 and TRBJ1-1; TRBD1 is a possible D gene (5 bases). The CDR3 runs 13 residues. Germline V gives CDR1 SGHTA, CDR2 FQGTGA. V lost 2 bases and J lost 7, with 11 bases in between. CDR3 amino acids: CASSLRGSGEAFF. The CDR3 DNA reads as TGTGCCAGCAGCTTACGGGGGTCGGGTGAAGCTTTCTTT.

The J gene is TRBJ2-5, the V gene TRBV18, with 13 nucleotides matching TRBD2. V lost 0 bases to trimming and J lost 5 bases; unmatched junction nucleotides: 0. Germline V gives CDR1 KGHSH, CDR2 LQKENI. The CDR3 runs 15 residues. In DNA form, the CDR3 reads TGTGCCAGCTCACCACCGGGACTAGCGGGGGAGACCCAGTACTTC. Translation gives CASSPPGLAGETQYF.

The CDR3 DNA reads TGTGCCAGCAGCTCTGGACAGGGTGCACAAGAGACCCAGTACTTC. Its translation is CASSSGQGAQETQYF. The chain is built from TRBV6-5 and TRBJ2-5; 8 positions match TRBD1. The trim removed 6 bases at V and 2 bases at J, leaving 8 bases unmatched. This CDR3 has 15 residues. From germline, CDR1 is MNHEY and CDR2 SVGAGI.

The chain has TRBV5-1 and TRBJ1-1, with 10 bases aligning to TRBD1. V lost 5 bases, J lost 1 base, and 5 bases stayed unmatched. Germline CDR1 and CDR2: SGHRS and YFSETQ. The CDR3 is made up of 15 amino acids. The CDR3 region is CASRLGQGTNTEAFF. The CDR3 DNA reads as TGCGCCAGCAGGCTGGGACAGGGGACGAACACTGAAGCTTTCTTT.

The CDR3 is CASSRDRGHGELFF. The CDR3 coding sequence is TGTGCCAGCAGCCGGGACAGGGGCCACGGGGAGCTGTTTTTT. This chain links TRBV14 with TRBJ2-2; 10 nucleotides match TRBD1. The CDR3 has 14 residues. With 4 bases clipped from V and 7 bases from J, the junction kept 3 bases outside the gene matches. Germline V gene sequence: CDR1 SGHDN, CDR2 FVKESK.

This chain uses TRBV12-3 or TRBV12-4 with TRBJ2-3; D gene uncertain. V lost 7 bases, J lost 8 bases, and 10 bases lay in between. This CDR3 contains 11 residues. CDR3 sequence reads: CASKLRITQYF. The CDR3 DNA reads TGTGCCAGCAAGCTCAGGATTACGCAGTATTTT.

This clone was seen a single time. The chain couples TRBV6-4 to TRBJ1-2, with a tentative D call TRBD1 (5 bases). Germline V gene lookup returns CDR1 MRHNA and CDR2 SNTAGT. The germline V and J ends were trimmed by 7 bases and 3 bases, with 12 bases remaining between them. CDR3 size: 13 residues. CDR3 loop: CASKGAGDYGYTF. The DNA of the CDR3 is TGTGCCAGCAAAGGGGCTGGGGACTATGGCTACACCTTC.

The CDR3 loop reads CASSYRGANYGYTF. CDR3 coding DNA: TGTGCCAGCAGTTACCGAGGAGCTAACTATGGCTACACCTTC. The V call is TRBV6-5, the J call TRBJ1-2; D not resolved. CDR3 size: 14 residues. The V and J ends lost 2 bases and 0 bases respectively, with 7 bases between them. CDR1 and CDR2 (germline): MNHEY, SVGAGI.

This clone was observed a few times. V usage is TRBV24-1 and J usage is TRBJ2-1, with a weak D call TRBD2 (5 bases). Germline CDR1 and CDR2: KGHDR and SFDVKD. This CDR3 spans 12 amino acids. V shed 5 bases and J shed 9 bases, with 10 bases lying between them. This CDR3 reads CATSVEAGEQFF. CDR3 in DNA: TGTGCCACCAGTGTCGAGGCGGGTGAGCAGTTCTTC.

This rearrangement joins TRBV15 to TRBJ2-1; 14 bases match TRBD2. Germline V CDR1 and CDR2: LNHNV, YYDKDF (reference sequence). The junction had 4 bases not matched to a gene; V was cut back by 6 bases and J by 9 bases. The CDR3 extends over 14 amino acids. CDR3 sequence: CATRTSGGATEQFF. The CDR3 DNA is TGTGCCACCAGGACTAGCGGGGGGGCTACTGAGCAGTTCTTC.

V gene TRBV6-2 or TRBV6-3 combines with J gene TRBJ1-2; TRBD1 agrees at 9 bases. CDR1 MNHEY and CDR2 SVGEGT come from the germline V gene. V lost 2 bases to trimming and J lost 7 bases; unmatched junction nucleotides: 2. This CDR3 contains 13 residues. CDR3 in DNA: TGTGCCAGCAGTTACGGGGACAGGGTTGGCTACACCTTC. It is translated as CASSYGDRVGYTF.

The gene calls are TRBV4-3 and TRBJ2-7, with TRBD1 matching 11 bases. V gave up 0 bases and J gave up 2 bases; unmatched junction bases: 6. CDR1 LGHNA and CDR2 YSLEER come from the germline V gene. The CDR3 covers 17 residues. CDR3 sequence reads: CASSQDSGQGGAYEQYF. CDR3 DNA sequence: TGCGCCAGCAGCCAAGATTCGGGACAGGGGGGGGCCTACGAGCAGTACTTC.

This clone was seen only once. This sequence joins TRBV19 and TRBJ1-1; D is possibly TRBD1 (5 bases). The CDR3 runs 15 residues. Germline V gene data show CDR1 as LNHDA and CDR2 as SQIVND (reference sequence). V shed 4 bases and J shed 10 bases, with 22 bases lying between them. This CDR3 reads CASSTPFLGRLAAFF. DNA for the CDR3: TGTGCCAGTAGTACCCCCTTTTTGGGGCGGTTAGCAGCTTTCTTT.

The rearrangement joins TRBV27 to TRBJ2-2, with TRBD1 identical over 8 bases. The trim removed 7 bases at V and 3 bases at J, leaving 1 base unmatched. This CDR3 spans 13 amino acids. Germline CDR1 MNHEY, CDR2 SMNVEV (reference sequence). The CDR3 loop is CASNRGDTGELFF. CDR3 bases: TGTGCCAGCAACAGGGGGGACACCGGGGAGCTGTTTTTT.

The chain links TRBV7-2 to TRBJ2-3; D not resolved. This CDR3 has 16 amino acids. Germline V gives CDR1 SGHTA, CDR2 FQGNSA. V was pared by 5 bases and J by 0 bases, with 15 bases between. As DNA, the CDR3 is TGTGCCAGCAGCCCCCTGGCTGGGCGTAGCACAGATACGCAGTATTTT. Its translation: CASSPLAGRSTDTQYF. The whole variable domain, remainder taken from reference TRBV7-2 and TRBJ2-3, is GAGVSQSPSNKVTEKGKDVELRCDPISGHTALYWYRQSLGQGLEFLIYFQGNSAPDKSGLPSDRFSAERTGGSVSTLTIQRTQQEDSAVYLCASSPLAGRSTDTQYFGPGTRLTVL.

The chain combines TRBV4-1 with TRBJ1-4; no firm D call. Germline V gene sequence: CDR1 MGHRA, CDR2 YSYEKL. There are 16 residues in the CDR3. The germline V and J ends were trimmed by 1 base and 3 bases, with 12 bases remaining between them. The CDR3 DNA is TGCGCCAGCAGCCAAGCGGGGAGGTTGGCTAATGAAAAACTGTTTTTT. The encoded protein is CASSQAGRLANEKLFF.

This rearrangement joins TRBV18 to TRBJ2-3; the D gene is possibly TRBD2 (7 bases). Trimming removed 6 bases at V and 2 bases at J, with 12 bases between. The CDR3 totals 14 residues. Germline CDR1 reads KGHSH; CDR2 reads LQKENI. The chain's CDR3 is CASSGGPDTDTQYF. The CDR3 bases are TGTGCCAGCTCCGGGGGGCCGGACACAGATACGCAGTATTTT.